Shown below are 22 T cell receptor beta chains from a single sample sequenced in a study of lymphopenia after photon versus proton radiotherapy. Produced via immunoSEQ multiplex PCR; TCRdb's table is partial and in-frame only. The data hold fewer than 25,000 clones, with roughly 82% observed a single time. Here the sequenced sample was peripheral blood, taken from a patient treated with photon-based radiotherapy. The receptor source for this set is a man aged 40-50 years with gastric cancer.

The V call is TRBV5-4, the J call TRBJ2-7; TRBD1 might be the D (6 bases). The CDR3 consists of 13 residues. V dropped 0 bases and J dropped 2 bases, with 6 bases sitting between them. Germline V gives CDR1 SGHNT, CDR2 YYREEE (reference sequence). The CDR3 bases are TGTGCCAGCAGCTTGGACAGGGCCTACGAGCAGTACTTC. Its protein is CASSLDRAYEQYF.

The genes are TRBV7-9 and TRBJ2-2; D ambiguous. From germline, CDR1 is SEHNR and CDR2 FQNEAQ (reference sequence). Trimming stripped 7 bases from V and 8 bases from J, with 14 bases between. This CDR3 region has 13 residues. DNA for the CDR3: TGTGCCAGCATTCTAGTACCATTTGGGGAGCTGTTTTTT. Encoded protein: CASILVPFGELFF.

V and J are TRBV6-5 and TRBJ2-3; TRBD2 agrees at 7 bases. The CDR3 totals 15 residues. V gave up 4 bases and J gave up 1 base; unmatched junction bases: 5. Per germline, CDR1 MNHEY and CDR2 SVGAGI. CDR3 nucleotide sequence: TGTGCCAGCAGTTCCGGGGAGGGCGGCACAGATACGCAGTATTTT. Its protein product is CASSSGEGGTDTQYF.

Only a few counts were recorded for this clone. The chain is built from TRBV5-1 and TRBJ1-1, with 11 bases that match TRBD1. Trimming cost V 4 bases and J 5 bases; bases outside gene matches: 10. CDR3 size: 16 residues. CDR1 is SGHRS and CDR2 is YFSETQ in the germline V gene. The CDR3 DNA follows: TGCGCCAGCAGCCCGGCGGGACAGGGGGTAAGAACTGAAGCTTTCTTT. It yields the protein CASSPAGQGVRTEAFF.

The chain combines TRBV30 with TRBJ2-1, with 10 bases lining up with TRBD1. Per germline, CDR1 GTSNPN and CDR2 SVGIG (reference sequence). This CDR3 has 15 residues. The junction had 10 bases not matched to a gene; V was cut back by 5 bases and J by 6 bases. CDR3 bases: TGTGCCTGGGGTCGTCGGGGGGACAGGGGCAATGAGCAGTTCTTC. Its translation is CAWGRRGDRGNEQFF.

This chain connects TRBV27 to TRBJ1-5; the D gene is possibly TRBD1 (6 bases). Trimming took 2 bases from V and 4 from J, leaving 12 bases between them. CDR1 and CDR2 (germline): MNHEY, SMNVEV (reference sequence). CDR3 length: 15 amino acids. DNA for the CDR3: TGTGCCAGCAGTTTAATCGGACAGTCGAATCAGCCCCAGCATTTT. Encoded protein: CASSLIGQSNQPQHF.

As DNA, the CDR3 is TGTGCCAGCAGTTTAGGTGGGGCCAACGTCCTGACTTTC. Protein sequence: CASSLGGANVLTF. The V gene is TRBV27, the J gene TRBJ2-6; D is unclear. This CDR3 is 13 amino acids long. V was cut by 2 bases and J by 3 bases, with 2 bases left in between. In germline, CDR1 is MNHEY, CDR2 SMNVEV (reference sequence).

This clone came up a few times. The chain employs TRBV10-3 and TRBJ1-3; D unclear. Germline V CDR1 and CDR2: ENHRY, SYGVKD. V gave up 3 bases and J gave up 0 bases, with 6 bases separating them. This CDR3 contains 14 residues. The DNA for the CDR3 is TGTGCCATCAGTGACAGGAGCTCTGGAAACACCATATATTTT. Amino acids: CAISDRSSGNTIYF.

This sequence joins TRBV13 and TRBJ2-2; 10 nucleotides align to TRBD1. CDR3 length equals 15 residues. V trimming: 5 bases; J trimming: 5 bases; junction bases outside the gene matches: 5. Per the germline V gene, CDR1 is PRHDT and CDR2 is FYEKMQ (reference sequence). The chain's CDR3 is CASSNRQGATGELFF. CDR3 coding DNA: TGTGCCAGCAGCAACCGACAGGGGGCTACCGGGGAGCTGTTTTTT.

CDR3 sequence: CASSQVVGAALYEQYF. The CDR3 DNA follows: TGCGCCAGCAGCCAAGTTGTGGGGGCCGCCCTCTACGAGCAGTACTTC. The chain links TRBV4-3 to TRBJ2-7, with a weak D call TRBD1 (6 bases). There are 16 residues in the CDR3. Germline CDR1 and CDR2: LGHNA and YSLEER. Deletions cut 1 base from V and 3 bases from J, with 16 bases between.

The J gene is TRBJ1-3, the V gene TRBV10-3, with unresolved D. This CDR3 spans 13 amino acids. V was pared by 6 bases and J by 0 bases, with 6 bases between. CDR1 and CDR2 (germline): ENHRY, SYGVKD. CDR3 protein: CAISPYSGNTIYF. The DNA of the CDR3 is TGTGCCATCAGCCCTTACTCTGGAAACACCATATATTTT.

The V call is TRBV7-2, the J call TRBJ1-6; 7 bases are shared with TRBD1. The CDR3 loop spans 14 amino acids. V lost 4 bases and J lost 6; bases outside the gene matches: 3. CDR1 and CDR2 (germline): SGHTA, FQGNSA. CDR3 loop: CASSSTGVNSPLHF. The CDR3 region has the DNA TGTGCCAGCAGCTCCACAGGGGTTAATTCACCCCTCCACTTT.

Regarding this clone: Other DNA sequences in the same sample also yield this CDR3. This rearrangement joins TRBV5-4 to TRBJ2-5; 8 bases align to TRBD2. The CDR3 is 14 amino acids. V shed 1 base and J 5 bases; nucleotides not matched to a gene: 4. Germline CDR1 SGHNT, CDR2 YYREEE (reference sequence). In DNA, the CDR3 is TGTGCCAGCAGCTTGCGGGGGGGCCGGGAGACCCAGTACTTC. Translation: CASSLRGGRETQYF.

This sequence joins TRBV11-2 and TRBJ1-1, with a weak D call TRBD1 (5 bases). Per the germline V gene, CDR1 is SGHAT and CDR2 is FQNNGV. CDR3 length equals 12 residues. Trimming took off 4 bases at V and 3 bases at J, with 6 bases between the two ends. For the CDR3, the DNA is TGTGCCAGCAGCTCCAGGGACACTGAAGCTTTCTTT. Its translation: CASSSRDTEAFF.

The rearrangement links TRBV7-6 to TRBJ2-1; 12 nucleotides line up with TRBD1. This CDR3 region has 15 residues. Germline loops: CDR1 SGHVS, CDR2 FNYEAQ. The J segment lost 9 bases and the V segment lost 4 bases, leaving 7 bases of the junction unmatched. The CDR3 sequence: CASSSTGTGGLEQFF. The CDR3 DNA reads as TGTGCCAGCAGCTCGACCGGGACAGGGGGCCTTGAGCAGTTCTTC.

The chain has TRBV9 and TRBJ2-5; D remains unclear. The CDR3 runs 14 residues. Deletions cut 0 bases from V and 2 bases from J, with 8 bases between. Germline CDR1 reads SGDLS; CDR2 reads YYNGEE. CDR3 amino acids: CASSVDTAQETQYF. The CDR3 DNA is TGTGCCAGCAGCGTAGATACAGCACAAGAGACCCAGTACTTC.

The V gene is TRBV7-2, the J gene TRBJ1-4; 9 bases map to TRBD1. The CDR3 covers 14 residues. CDR1 SGHTA and CDR2 FQGNSA come from the germline V gene. V trimming: 6 bases; J trimming: 8 bases; junction bases outside the gene matches: 7. CDR3: CASRITGGEEKLFF. Here the CDR3 DNA reads TGTGCCAGCAGGATTACAGGGGGCGAAGAAAAACTGTTTTTT.

A few counts support this clone. This chain joins TRBV6-1 and TRBJ2-2, with D hard to call. This CDR3 is built from 11 residues. Germline V gene sequence: CDR1 MNHNS, CDR2 SASEGT. V was trimmed by 8 bases and J by 7 bases, leaving 8 bases between them. CDR3 amino acids: CASATRGELFF. The CDR3 bases are TGTGCCAGCGCTACTCGCGGGGAGCTGTTTTTT.

Here the CDR3 DNA reads TGTGCCAGCAGCGCCGGACAGAGCACAGATACGCAGTATTTT. This encodes CASSAGQSTDTQYF. The chain is built from TRBV5-4 and TRBJ2-3, with TRBD1 as a possible D gene (6 bases). The germline V gene encodes CDR1 SGHNT and CDR2 YYREEE (reference sequence). Deletions cut 4 bases from V and 0 bases from J, with 9 bases between. The CDR3 is made up of 14 amino acids.

This rearrangement joins TRBV2 to TRBJ2-7, with TRBD1 identical over 7 bases. Trimming at V came to 1 base and at J to 4 bases, leaving 4 bases not matched to a gene. The CDR3 runs 14 residues. Per germline, CDR1 SNHLY and CDR2 FYNNEI. CDR3 amino acids: CASSEGGRGYEQYF. CDR3 nucleotide sequence: TGTGCCAGCAGTGAAGGTGGCAGGGGGTACGAGCAGTACTTC.

V usage is TRBV9 and J usage is TRBJ2-7, with TRBD1 matching 9 bases. This CDR3 is 15 amino acids long. In germline, CDR1 is SGDLS, CDR2 YYNGEE. Trimming at V came to 0 bases and at J to 4 bases, leaving 5 bases not matched to a gene. Here the CDR3 DNA reads TGTGCCAGCAGCGTAGGGGGACAGGGTCCTTACGAGCAGTACTTC. It is translated as CASSVGGQGPYEQYF.

The chain carries TRBV10-3 and TRBJ1-1, with TRBD1 as a possible D gene (5 bases). Germline CDR1 and CDR2: ENHRY and SYGVKD. The V end was cut by 7 bases, the J end by 2 bases, with 14 bases between. The CDR3 loop spans 14 amino acids. In DNA, the CDR3 is TGTGCCATCAAAGACGGGGCCATCAACACTGAAGCTTTCTTT. It encodes CAIKDGAINTEAFF.